The 22 T cell receptor beta chains in this list originate from one sample, sequenced in a study of blood T cell repertoires in COVID-19 (dated by TCRdb to 2020 to 2022). Preparation of the library involved the immunoSEQ multiplex PCR assay. TCRdb limited this immuneACCESS table to in-frame rearrangements with V and J called. A share of clones is missing; checked studies link under half to unresolved V genes, and the rest is unexplained. The sample table lists roughly 40,000 clones, roughly 79% of them with a count of one. The ten largest make up approximately 33% of the sample. Sequenced material: peripheral blood. The receptor set was obtained from a woman older than 75 with acute or convalescent COVID-19.

The chain uses TRBV29-1 and TRBJ2-7; 9 bases are shared with TRBD2. V lost 1 base to trimming and J lost 0 bases; unmatched junction nucleotides: 1. CDR1 is SQVTM, CDR2 ANQGSEA, per germline. The CDR3 runs to 14 residues. CDR3 nucleotide sequence: TGCAGCGTTGAAGTGACTAGCGGCTCCTACGAGCAGTACTTC. This codes for CSVEVTSGSYEQYF.

V usage is TRBV19 and J usage is TRBJ1-3; no clear D gene. The CDR3 runs to 15 residues. Looked up from germline, CDR1 is LNHDA and CDR2 is SQIVND (reference sequence). The V end lost 3 bases, the J end lost 2 bases, and 11 bases lay between the germline ends. The chain's CDR3 is CASSMARGAGNTIYF. The CDR3 coding sequence is TGTGCCAGTAGTATGGCCCGGGGAGCTGGAAACACCATATATTTT.

This sequence joins TRBV3-1 (or the pseudogene TRBV3-2) and TRBJ1-4, with TRBD1 matching over 8 bases. V was pared by 6 bases and J by 0 bases, with 3 bases of the junction left unmatched. Looked up from germline, CDR1 is LGHDT and CDR2 is YNNKEL (reference sequence). The CDR3 spans 15 residues. CDR3 in DNA: TGTGCCAGCAGGCCAGGGGGCTCAACTAATGAAAAACTGTTTTTT. Its translation: CASRPGGSTNEKLFF.

This clone was observed a handful of times. The chain employs TRBV6-5 and TRBJ1-6; no reliable D call. V lost 0 bases and J lost 14, with 11 bases in between. The CDR3 is 13 amino acids. Germline loops: CDR1 MNHEY, CDR2 SVGAGI. The DNA for the CDR3 is TGTGCCAGCAGTTACTCGAGGGATGCGGCCCTCCACTTT. It translates to CASSYSRDAALHF.

J is TRBJ1-4 and V is TRBV18; D is uncertain. Germline V gene sequence: CDR1 KGHSH, CDR2 LQKENI. This CDR3 contains 16 residues. With 3 bases removed from V and 0 bases from J, the gap between germline ends came to 11 bases. The CDR3 DNA reads as TGTGCCAGCTCACCGAGGGAGGCAGCAACTAATGAAAAACTGTTTTTT. It encodes CASSPREAATNEKLFF.

V usage is TRBV5-5 and J usage is TRBJ1-6; a possible D gene is TRBD1 (5 bases). V lost 4 bases to trimming and J lost 7 bases, with 15 bases between them. The CDR3 is 15 residues long. The germline V gene encodes CDR1 SGHKS and CDR2 YYEKEE (reference sequence). CDR3: CASSIGGAQNSPLHF. The CDR3 coding sequence is TGTGCCAGCAGCATTGGCGGGGCCCAGAATTCACCCCTCCACTTT.

V is TRBV3-1 (or the pseudogene TRBV3-2) and J is TRBJ1-1; 7 bases line up with TRBD1. The length of the CDR3 is 16 residues. From germline, CDR1 is LGHDT and CDR2 YNNKEL (reference sequence). J was trimmed by 6 bases and V by 4 bases; bases with no gene match: 14. Here the CDR3 reads CASSPQVGRQGPEAFF. The CDR3, as DNA: TGTGCCAGCAGCCCTCAGGTTGGGAGACAGGGACCTGAAGCTTTCTTT.

This chain connects TRBV11-1 to TRBJ1-1; D remains ambiguous. CDR3 length: 14 amino acids. Trimming removed 3 bases at V and 3 bases at J, with 11 bases between. Germline V gene lookup returns CDR1 SGHAT and CDR2 FQDESV (reference sequence). The CDR3 here is CASSFNGADTEAFF. The CDR3 DNA reads TGTGCCAGCAGCTTCAACGGAGCAGACACTGAAGCTTTCTTT.

The V gene is TRBV5-6, the J gene TRBJ1-6, with a possible D match to TRBD1 (5 bases). CDR3 length: 13 amino acids. V lost 5 bases, J lost 10 bases, and 13 bases lay in between. CDR1 and CDR2 from the germline V gene are SGHDT and YYEEEE. The CDR3 sequence: CASRGQGRSPLHF. The CDR3 bases are TGTGCCAGCAGGGGGCAGGGTCGATCACCCCTCCACTTT.

This clone has just a few counts. The V gene is TRBV30, the J gene TRBJ1-5; 9 bases agree with TRBD1. CDR1 is GTSNPN and CDR2 is SVGIG in the germline V gene (reference sequence). This CDR3 has 13 residues. J gave up 3 bases and V 5 bases, and 2 bases lay outside the gene matches. In DNA, the CDR3 is TGTGCCTGGGGACAGGGGAACAATCAGCCCCAGCATTTT. Translating it yields CAWGQGNNQPQHF.

The V and J genes are TRBV19 and TRBJ1-2, with 9 bases matching TRBD1. Trimming took 5 bases from V and 14 from J; bases not matched to a gene: 12. The length of the CDR3 is 13 residues. The germline gives CDR1 LNHDA, CDR2 SQIVND (reference sequence). The CDR3 loop is CASSRQGVPSRTF. The CDR3 DNA follows: TGTGCCAGTAGTCGACAGGGGGTCCCCTCTCGGACCTTC.

V is TRBV6-6 and J is TRBJ2-7; 11 bases line up with TRBD1. J was trimmed by 3 bases and V by 10 bases; bases with no gene match: 11. The CDR3 sequence is 15 residues long. Germline V CDR1 and CDR2: MNHNY, SVGAGI (reference sequence). The CDR3 is CATSPGTGGNYEQYF. Written as DNA, the CDR3 is TGTGCCACCTCTCCGGGGACAGGGGGGAACTACGAGCAGTACTTC.

The gene calls are TRBV7-9 and TRBJ1-6; D is undetermined. The CDR3 totals 16 residues. Germline V CDR1 and CDR2: SEHNR, FQNEAQ (reference sequence). The germline V and J ends were trimmed by 5 bases and 7 bases, with 18 bases remaining between them. In DNA, the CDR3 is TGTGCCAGCAGCCTCGGGTCCGAGGCCCCGAATTCACCCCTCCACTTT. Encoded protein: CASSLGSEAPNSPLHF.

The chain employs TRBV28 and TRBJ2-1; TRBD2 matches 12 bases. The CDR3 sequence is 17 residues long. Germline V CDR1 and CDR2: MDHEN, SYDVKM. Trimming took 5 bases from V and 10 from J; bases not matched to a gene: 15. The CDR3 bases are TGTGCCAGCAGTCCCCGACTAGCGGGAGCAAGAAAGGGAGAGCAGTTCTTC. This translates into CASSPRLAGARKGEQFF.

The count of this clone is one. This chain joins TRBV3-1 (or the pseudogene TRBV3-2) and TRBJ2-1; 15 bases map to TRBD2. V lost 2 bases, J lost 9 bases, and 20 bases stayed unmatched. Germline V gene data show CDR1 as LGHDT and CDR2 as YNNKEL (reference sequence). This CDR3 is 21 amino acids long. The CDR3 sequence: CASSQSGLAGGPVPRHGEQFF. The CDR3 region has the DNA TGTGCCAGCAGCCAATCCGGACTAGCGGGAGGGCCGGTCCCAAGACACGGTGAGCAGTTCTTC.

The chain has TRBV11-3 and TRBJ2-7, with 14 bases fitting TRBD2. CDR3 length: 15 amino acids. Unmatched junction bases numbered 6, after V lost 5 bases and J lost 6 bases. Germline values: CDR1 SGHNT, CDR2 YENEEA. In DNA form, the CDR3 reads TGTGCCAGCAGCCCGGGACTAGCGGGAGTTAGCGAGCAGTACTTC. As protein: CASSPGLAGVSEQYF.

The chain links TRBV11-2 to TRBJ2-7; 7 bases match TRBD1. The CDR3 totals 15 residues. The junction had 8 bases not matched to a gene; V was cut back by 5 bases and J by 1 base. From germline, CDR1 is SGHAT and CDR2 FQNNGV. CDR3 nucleotides: TGTGCCAGCAGCCTTACAGGGGCCACTTCCTACGAGCAGTACTTC. Encoded protein: CASSLTGATSYEQYF. Full variable domain (remainder filled in from reference TRBV11-2 and TRBJ2-7): EAGVAQSPRYKIIEKRQSVAFWCNPISGHATLYWYQQILGQGPKLLIQFQNNGVVDDSQLPKDRFSAERLKGVDSTLKIQPAKLEDSAVYLCASSLTGATSYEQYFGPGTRLTVT.

The J gene is TRBJ2-7, the V gene TRBV18; 12 bases align to TRBD1. This CDR3 has 14 residues. CDR1 and CDR2 from the germline V gene are KGHSH and LQKENI. Unmatched junction bases numbered 4, after V lost 3 bases and J lost 7 bases. CDR3 sequence: CASSPGTGGGEQYF. CDR3 nucleotides: TGTGCCAGCTCACCCGGGACAGGGGGCGGGGAGCAGTACTTC. The full variable domain, in which reference TRBV18 and TRBJ2-7 provide the parts outside the CDR3, is NAGVMQNPRHLVRRRGQEARLRCSPMKGHSHVYWYRQLPEEGLKFMVYLQKENIIDESGMPKERFSAEFPKEGPSILRIQQVVRGDSAAYFCASSPGTGGGEQYFGPGTRLTVT.

The chain uses TRBV12-3 or TRBV12-4 and TRBJ2-1, with D unclear. V lost 5 bases and J 6 bases, leaving 11 bases between the germline ends. This CDR3 is 13 amino acids long. CDR3 nucleotides: TGTGCCAGCAGTCTCCAAGAGCGCAATGAGCAGTTCTTC. Its translation is CASSLQERNEQFF.

CDR3 protein: CASSPNRGPGNTIYF. The CDR3, as DNA: TGTGCCAGCTCACCGAACAGGGGTCCTGGAAACACCATATATTTT. The J gene is TRBJ1-3, the V gene TRBV18; 7 nucleotides agree with TRBD1. The germline V gene has CDR1 KGHSH and CDR2 LQKENI. V was clipped by 3 bases and J by 2 bases; unmatched bases: 4. CDR3 length: 15 residues.

The CDR3 loop reads CASSLVGVQGTDTQYF. In DNA, the CDR3 is TGTGCCAGCAGCTTAGTGGGAGTCCAGGGCACAGATACGCAGTATTTT. The gene calls are TRBV7-2 and TRBJ2-3; D might be TRBD2 (5 bases). V lost 1 base, J lost 1 base, and 12 bases lay in between. This CDR3 is built from 16 residues. Germline lookup yields CDR1 SGHTA and CDR2 FQGNSA.

The sample holds a few counts of this clone. This chain links TRBV2 with TRBJ2-1; D is perhaps TRBD2 (5 bases). V was trimmed by 6 bases and J by 4 bases, leaving 16 bases between them. Germline values: CDR1 SNHLY, CDR2 FYNNEI. The CDR3 is 15 amino acids. CDR3 region: CASRLLVSRYNEQFF. Written as DNA, the CDR3 is TGTGCCAGCAGGTTACTAGTCTCTAGGTACAATGAGCAGTTCTTC.